These T cell receptor beta chains were read from a single sample in a study of T cell repertoires in cytomegalovirus infection. Their cognate antigens are unknown. TCRdb reprocessed the reads via MiXCR and lists one record per CDR3 protein. The sample has fewer than 650,000 distinct CDR3 sequences, 40% seen once. The sequenced sample was cultured PBMCs, obtained from culture after CMV antigen stimulation. Every receptor here comes from a human donor in good health (CMV status not recorded). Some clones in this sample may be carry-over from other donors' samples. Both conserved end residues are part of each CDR3. D genes are given only for firm matches. Size values are once, few and many counts, or a class for expanded clones, and some rows have none.

size: NA; D: NA; J: TRBJ2-2; V: TRBV11-2; CDR3: CASSPGLRELFF; DNA: TGTGCCAGCAGCCCAGGGCTCCGGGAGCTGTTTTTT
size: NA; D: NA; J: TRBJ2-5; V: TRBV25-1; CDR3: CASSDQGGGREETQYF; DNA: TGTGCCAGCAGTGATCAGGGCGGGGGCCGAGAAGAGACCCAGTACTTC
size: NA; D: NA; J: TRBJ2-3; V: TRBV2; CDR3: CASSGTRIDTQYF; DNA: TGTGCCAGCAGTGGGACGCGGATAGATACGCAGTATTTT
size: NA; D: NA; J: TRBJ1-1; V: TRBV6-1; CDR3: CASRLRQPSEAFF; DNA: TGTGCCAGCAGATTGAGACAGCCCTCTGAAGCTTTCTTT
size: NA; D: TRBD1; J: TRBJ2-1; V: TRBV6-1; CDR3: CASSEVQGAPEGEQFF; DNA: TGTGCCAGCAGTGAAGTTCAGGGGGCGCCTGAGGGTGAGCAGTTCTTC
size: few; D: TRBD1; J: TRBJ2-1; V: TRBV18; CDR3: CASSPLGTGGDEQFF; DNA: TGTGCCAGCTCACCACTTGGGACAGGGGGCGATGAGCAGTTCTTC
size: many; D: TRBD2; J: TRBJ2-7; V: TRBV7-2; CDR3: CASSPRTSGRGDEQYF; DNA: TGTGCCAGCAGCCCCAGGACTAGCGGGAGGGGTGACGAGCAGTACTTC
size: NA; D: NA; J: TRBJ2-2; V: TRBV7-2; CDR3: CASSGRGESTGELFF; DNA: TGTGCCAGCAGCGGCAGGGGCGAAAGCACCGGGGAGCTGTTTTTT
size: NA; D: TRBD2; J: TRBJ2-3; V: TRBV6-2/TRBV6-3; CDR3: CASSDGWSGGTQYF; DNA: TGTGCCAGCAGTGACGGGTGGAGCGGGGGTACGCAGTATTTT
size: NA; D: TRBD1; J: TRBJ1-5; V: TRBV7-8; CDR3: CASSLGGQGGDQPQHF; DNA: TGTGCCAGCAGCTTAGGGGGACAGGGAGGGGATCAGCCCCAGCATTTT
size: few; D: NA; J: TRBJ2-7; V: TRBV7-2; CDR3: CASSSPGPPELGEQYF; DNA: TGTGCCAGCAGCTCCCCCGGACCGCCGGAACTCGGGGAGCAGTACTTC
size: NA; D: NA; J: TRBJ2-1; V: TRBV14; CDR3: CASSHQTTRGGFNEQFF; DNA: TGTGCCAGCAGCCACCAAACTACTAGGGGGGGATTCAATGAGCAGTTCTTC
size: NA; D: NA; J: TRBJ1-1; V: TRBV5-5; CDR3: CASSPEGGGNTEAFF; DNA: TGTGCCAGCAGCCCCGAGGGGGGGGGGAACACTGAAGCTTTCTTT
size: NA; D: NA; J: TRBJ2-1; V: TRBV29-1; CDR3: CSVATGDFYNEQFF; DNA: TGCAGCGTTGCGACAGGTGATTTCTACAATGAGCAGTTCTTC
size: NA; D: TRBD2; J: TRBJ2-7; V: TRBV7-2; CDR3: CASSWLAGRTYEQYF; DNA: TGTGCCAGCAGCTGGCTAGCGGGGCGGACCTACGAGCAGTACTTC
size: NA; D: TRBD1; J: TRBJ1-2; V: TRBV12-3/TRBV12-4; CDR3: CASSLNQGAANYGYTF; DNA: TGTGCCAGCAGTTTAAATCAGGGGGCAGCTAACTATGGCTACACCTTC
size: NA; D: TRBD2; J: TRBJ2-2; V: TRBV6-5; CDR3: CASWERGGFTGELFF; DNA: TGTGCCAGCTGGGAGCGGGGGGGCTTCACCGGGGAGCTGTTTTTT
size: many; D: TRBD2; J: TRBJ2-7; V: TRBV7-2; CDR3: CASSPGTSGGYEQYF; DNA: TGTGCCAGCAGCCCTGGGACTAGCGGGGGGTACGAGCAGTACTTC
size: many; D: TRBD1; J: TRBJ2-3; V: TRBV7-2; CDR3: CASSLTGSTDTQYF; DNA: TGTGCCAGCAGCTTGACAGGGAGCACAGATACGCAGTATTTT
size: many; D: TRBD2; J: TRBJ2-3; V: TRBV7-2; CDR3: CASRPLGQAGGRQYF; DNA: TGTGCCAGCAGACCACTCGGACAGGCGGGGGGGAGGCAGTATTTT
size: few; D: TRBD2; J: TRBJ2-1; V: TRBV7-2; CDR3: CASSYQAGGRGEQFF; DNA: TGTGCCAGCAGCTACCAGGCGGGCGGGAGAGGGGAGCAGTTCTTC
size: NA; D: NA; J: TRBJ1-4; V: TRBV7-2; CDR3: CATSPPGAPTNEKLFF; DNA: TGTGCCACCTCTCCCCCTGGGGCACCAACTAATGAAAAACTGTTTTTT
size: many; D: NA; J: TRBJ2-7; V: TRBV7-2; CDR3: CASSLASAYEQYF; DNA: TGTGCCAGCAGCTTAGCGTCGGCCTACGAGCAGTACTTC
size: few; D: TRBD2; J: TRBJ2-1; V: TRBV7-8; CDR3: CASSLGASGGFKKQFF; DNA: TGTGCCAGCAGCTTAGGGGCTAGCGGGGGATTCAAAAAGCAGTTCTTC
size: NA; D: TRBD1; J: TRBJ2-1; V: TRBV2; CDR3: CASSADRASYNEQFF; DNA: TGTGCCAGCAGCGCGGACAGGGCCTCCTACAATGAGCAGTTCTTC
size: NA; D: NA; J: TRBJ1-6; V: TRBV10-3; CDR3: CATSVGGAYNSPLHF; DNA: TGTGCCACCTCAGTGGGGGGGGCTTATAATTCACCCCTCCACTTT
size: few; D: TRBD1; J: TRBJ2-1; V: TRBV7-8; CDR3: CASSSRTGATYNEQFF; DNA: TGTGCCAGCAGCTCGAGGACAGGGGCGACCTACAATGAGCAGTTCTTC
size: NA; D: NA; J: TRBJ2-7; V: TRBV7-9; CDR3: CASSLAVGGVDEQYF; DNA: TGTGCCAGCAGCTTAGCGGTGGGGGGAGTAGACGAGCAGTACTTC
size: NA; D: TRBD1; J: TRBJ1-2; V: TRBV6-1; CDR3: CASTRQGAGYGYTF; DNA: TGTGCCAGCACCAGACAGGGGGCGGGCTATGGCTACACCTTC
size: NA; D: NA; J: TRBJ1-5; V: TRBV7-8; CDR3: CASSKALRQEYQPQHF; DNA: TGTGCCAGCAGTAAAGCCCTAAGACAGGAGTATCAGCCCCAGCATTTT
size: NA; D: TRBD2; J: TRBJ2-1; V: TRBV4-1; CDR3: CASSQVGSGGVGEQFF; DNA: TGCGCCAGCAGCCAAGTCGGAAGCGGGGGGGTGGGTGAGCAGTTCTTC
size: NA; D: TRBD2; J: TRBJ2-1; V: TRBV27; CDR3: CASSLRGLAGLSYNEQFF; DNA: TGTGCCAGCAGTTTACGTGGACTAGCGGGACTCTCCTACAATGAGCAGTTCTTC
size: NA; D: NA; J: TRBJ2-5; V: TRBV10-3; CDR3: CAISEFPETQYF; DNA: TGTGCCATCAGTGAGTTCCCAGAGACCCAGTACTTC
size: NA; D: TRBD2; J: TRBJ2-1; V: TRBV7-2; CDR3: CASSRLAGLNEQFF; DNA: TGTGCCAGCAGCCGACTAGCGGGTCTAAATGAGCAGTTCTTC
size: NA; D: TRBD2; J: TRBJ2-3; V: TRBV27; CDR3: CASSRRLAGVNPSTDTQYF; DNA: TGTGCCAGCAGCCGAAGACTAGCGGGAGTTAACCCCTCCACAGATACGCAGTATTTT
size: NA; D: NA; J: TRBJ2-1; V: TRBV11-2; CDR3: CASSLVPNNEQFF; DNA: TGTGCCAGCAGCTTAGTTCCCAACAATGAGCAGTTCTTC
size: NA; D: NA; J: TRBJ2-1; V: TRBV11-2; CDR3: CASSSLISGFGSYNEQFF; DNA: TGTGCCAGCAGCTCCCTCATCTCTGGCTTCGGCTCCTACAATGAGCAGTTCTTC
size: NA; D: NA; J: TRBJ2-1; V: TRBV10-3; CDR3: CAISESQGSYNEQFF; DNA: TGTGCCATCAGTGAGTCCCAGGGTTCCTACAATGAGCAGTTCTTC
size: few; D: NA; J: TRBJ2-1; V: TRBV5-4; CDR3: CASSYWGWGTTGYNEQFF; DNA: TGTGCCAGCAGCTACTGGGGTTGGGGTACAACGGGGTACAATGAGCAGTTCTTC
size: NA; D: TRBD2; J: TRBJ2-3; V: TRBV18; CDR3: CASSPTRTSGTDTQYF; DNA: TGTGCCAGCTCACCGACTCGGACTAGCGGCACAGATACGCAGTATTTT
size: few; D: NA; J: TRBJ1-4; V: TRBV7-2; CDR3: CASSRQATQGGSRKLFF; DNA: TGTGCCAGCAGCCGTCAAGCCACACAGGGCGGTAGTAGAAAACTGTTTTTT